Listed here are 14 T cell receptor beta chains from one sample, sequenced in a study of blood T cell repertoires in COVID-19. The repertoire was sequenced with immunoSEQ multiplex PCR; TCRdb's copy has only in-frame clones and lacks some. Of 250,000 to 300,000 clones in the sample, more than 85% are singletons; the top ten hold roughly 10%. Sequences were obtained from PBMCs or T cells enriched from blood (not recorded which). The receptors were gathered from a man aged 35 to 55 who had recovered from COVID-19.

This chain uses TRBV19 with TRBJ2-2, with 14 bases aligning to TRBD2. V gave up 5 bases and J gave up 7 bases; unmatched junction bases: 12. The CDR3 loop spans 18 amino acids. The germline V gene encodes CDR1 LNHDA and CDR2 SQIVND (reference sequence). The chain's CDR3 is CASSVKRLAGGPNGELFF. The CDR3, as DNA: TGTGCCAGTAGTGTCAAACGACTAGCGGGGGGGCCTAACGGGGAGCTGTTTTTT.

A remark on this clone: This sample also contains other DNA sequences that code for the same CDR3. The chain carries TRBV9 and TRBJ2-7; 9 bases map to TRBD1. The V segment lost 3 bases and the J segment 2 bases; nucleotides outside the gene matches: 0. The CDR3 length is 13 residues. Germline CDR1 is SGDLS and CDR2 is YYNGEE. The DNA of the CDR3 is TGTGCCAGCAGCGGACAGGGGGCCTACGAGCAGTACTTC. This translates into CASSGQGAYEQYF. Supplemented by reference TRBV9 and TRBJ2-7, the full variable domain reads DSGVTQTPKHLITATGQRVTLRCSPRSGDLSVYWYQQSLDQGLQFLIQYYNGEERAKGNILERFSAQQFPDLHSELNLSSLELGDSALYFCASSGQGAYEQYFGPGTRLTVT.

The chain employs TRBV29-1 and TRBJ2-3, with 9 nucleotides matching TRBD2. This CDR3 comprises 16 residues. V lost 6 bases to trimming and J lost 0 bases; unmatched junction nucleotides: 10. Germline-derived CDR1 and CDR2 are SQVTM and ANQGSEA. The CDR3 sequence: CSVVGLSGSSTDTQYF. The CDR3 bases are TGCAGCGTGGTGGGTCTTAGCGGGAGTAGCACAGATACGCAGTATTTT.

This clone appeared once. CDR3 protein: CASSPGEGLTEAFF. CDR3 DNA: TGTGCCAGCTCCCCAGGAGAGGGCCTCACTGAAGCTTTCTTT. The chain joins TRBV18 to TRBJ1-1; D uncertain. This CDR3 has 14 residues. Germline lookup yields CDR1 KGHSH and CDR2 LQKENI. Trimming pared 6 bases from V and 4 bases from J, leaving 15 bases between. The variable domain in full, completed from reference TRBV18 and TRBJ1-1, reads NAGVMQNPRHLVRRRGQEARLRCSPMKGHSHVYWYRQLPEEGLKFMVYLQKENIIDESGMPKERFSAEFPKEGPSILRIQQVVRGDSAAYFCASSPGEGLTEAFFGQGTRLTVV.

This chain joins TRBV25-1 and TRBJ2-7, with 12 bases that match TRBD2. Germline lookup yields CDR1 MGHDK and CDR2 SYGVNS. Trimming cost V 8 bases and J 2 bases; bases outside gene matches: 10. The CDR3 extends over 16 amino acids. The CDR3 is CASYGASGRDTYEQYF. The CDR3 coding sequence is TGTGCCAGCTACGGTGCTAGCGGGAGGGACACCTACGAGCAGTACTTC.

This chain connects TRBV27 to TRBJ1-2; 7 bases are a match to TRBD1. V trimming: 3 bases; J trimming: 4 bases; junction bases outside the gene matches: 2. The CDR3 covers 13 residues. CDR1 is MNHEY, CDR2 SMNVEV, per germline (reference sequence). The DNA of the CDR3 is TGTGCCAGCAGTTTGACAGGGTTCTATGGCTACACCTTC. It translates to CASSLTGFYGYTF.

The CDR3 sequence is CAISEATSGYSYEQYF. The CDR3 nucleotides are TGTGCCATCAGTGAAGCGACTAGCGGGTACTCCTACGAGCAGTACTTC. The V and J genes are TRBV10-3 and TRBJ2-7, with 10 nucleotides matching TRBD2. Germline assignment: CDR1 ENHRY and CDR2 SYGVKD. The CDR3 runs 16 residues. J lost 0 bases, V lost 3 bases, and 5 bases had no gene match.

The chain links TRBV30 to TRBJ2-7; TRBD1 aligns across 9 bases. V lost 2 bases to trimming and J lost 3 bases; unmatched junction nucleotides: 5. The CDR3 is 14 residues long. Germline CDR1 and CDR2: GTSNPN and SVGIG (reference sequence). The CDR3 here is CAWSTGTGYYEQYF. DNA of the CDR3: TGTGCCTGGAGTACCGGGACAGGGTACTACGAGCAGTACTTC. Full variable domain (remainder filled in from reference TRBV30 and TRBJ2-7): SQTIHQWPATLVQPVGSPLSLECTVEGTSNPNLYWYRQAAGRGLQLLFYSVGIGQISSEVPQNLSASRPQDRQFILSSKKLLLSDSGFYLCAWSTGTGYYEQYFGPGTRLTVT.

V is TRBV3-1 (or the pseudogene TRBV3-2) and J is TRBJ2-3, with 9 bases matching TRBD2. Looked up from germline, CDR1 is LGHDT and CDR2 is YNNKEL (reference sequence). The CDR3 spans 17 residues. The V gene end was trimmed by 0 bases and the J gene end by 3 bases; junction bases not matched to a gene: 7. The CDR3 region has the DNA TGTGCCAGCAGCCAAGATGGGCGGGGGGGCCGGACAGATACGCAGTATTTT. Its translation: CASSQDGRGGRTDTQYF.

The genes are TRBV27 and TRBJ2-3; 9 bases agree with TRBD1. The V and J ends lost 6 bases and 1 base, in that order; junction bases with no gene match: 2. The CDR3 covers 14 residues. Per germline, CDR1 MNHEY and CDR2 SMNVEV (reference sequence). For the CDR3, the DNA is TGTGCCAGCAGACAGGGGGCACGCACAGATACGCAGTATTTT. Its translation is CASRQGARTDTQYF.

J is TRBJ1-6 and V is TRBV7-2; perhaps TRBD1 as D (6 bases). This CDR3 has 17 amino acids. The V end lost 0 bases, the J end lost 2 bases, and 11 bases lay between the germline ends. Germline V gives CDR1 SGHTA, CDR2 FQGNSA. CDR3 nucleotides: TGTGCCAGCAGCTTAGCTAGACAGGCGACCTATAATTCACCCCTCCACTTT. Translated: CASSLARQATYNSPLHF.

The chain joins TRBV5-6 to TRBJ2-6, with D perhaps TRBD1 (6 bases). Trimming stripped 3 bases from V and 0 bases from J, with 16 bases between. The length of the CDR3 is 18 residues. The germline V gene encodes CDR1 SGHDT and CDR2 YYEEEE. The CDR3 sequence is CASSSQDSTLSGANVLTF. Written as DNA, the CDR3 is TGTGCCAGCAGCTCACAGGACAGTACCCTCTCTGGGGCCAACGTCCTGACTTTC.

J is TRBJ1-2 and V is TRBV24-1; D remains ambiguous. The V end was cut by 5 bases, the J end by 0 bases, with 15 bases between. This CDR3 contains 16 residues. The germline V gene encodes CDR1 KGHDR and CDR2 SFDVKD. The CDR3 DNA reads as TGTGCCACCAGTGGGGCGGGGTCTTCAGCTAACTATGGCTACACCTTC. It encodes CATSGAGSSANYGYTF.

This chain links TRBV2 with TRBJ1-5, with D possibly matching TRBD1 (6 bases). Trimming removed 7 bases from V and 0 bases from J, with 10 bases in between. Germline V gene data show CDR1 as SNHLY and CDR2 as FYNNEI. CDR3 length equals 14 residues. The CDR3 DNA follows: TGTGCCAGCAACAGGGAGGGTAGCAATCAGCCCCAGCATTTT. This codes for CASNREGSNQPQHF.